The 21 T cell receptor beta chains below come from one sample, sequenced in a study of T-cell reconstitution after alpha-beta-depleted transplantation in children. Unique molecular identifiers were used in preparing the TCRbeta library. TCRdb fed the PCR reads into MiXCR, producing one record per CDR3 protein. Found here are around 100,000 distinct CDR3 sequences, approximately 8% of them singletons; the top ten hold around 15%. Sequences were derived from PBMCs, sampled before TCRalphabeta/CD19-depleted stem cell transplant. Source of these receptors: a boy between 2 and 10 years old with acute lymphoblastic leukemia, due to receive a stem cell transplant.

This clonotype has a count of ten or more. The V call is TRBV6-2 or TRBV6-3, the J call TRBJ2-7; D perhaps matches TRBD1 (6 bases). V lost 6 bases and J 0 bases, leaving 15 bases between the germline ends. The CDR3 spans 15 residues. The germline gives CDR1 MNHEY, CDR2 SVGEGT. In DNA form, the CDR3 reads TGTGCCAGCAGCGAACCGGTGGACAGCTCCTACGAGCAGTACTTC. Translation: CASSEPVDSSYEQYF.

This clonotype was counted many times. The CDR3 coding sequence is TGCGCCAGCAGCTTGGCGGACCGAGGTGACGAGCAGTACTTC. This sequence encodes CASSLADRGDEQYF. The chain links TRBV5-1 to TRBJ2-7; D gene ambiguous. Germline CDR1 is SGHRS and CDR2 is YFSETQ. There are 14 residues in the CDR3. V was cut by 0 bases and J by 5 bases, with 12 bases left in between.

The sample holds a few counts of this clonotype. CDR3 sequence: CASSHRSSSSGNTIYF. The CDR3, as DNA: TGTGCCAGCAGTCATCGAAGTTCTTCCTCTGGAAACACCATATATTTT. The chain carries TRBV6-5 and TRBJ1-3; D uncertain. V lost 5 bases, J lost 0 bases, and 14 bases lay in between. The CDR3 runs to 16 residues. CDR1 MNHEY and CDR2 SVGAGI come from the germline V gene.

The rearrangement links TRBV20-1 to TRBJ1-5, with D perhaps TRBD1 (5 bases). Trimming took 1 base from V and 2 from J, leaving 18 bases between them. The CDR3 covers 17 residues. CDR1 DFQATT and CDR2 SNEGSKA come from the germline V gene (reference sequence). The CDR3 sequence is CSARGGGGTLGNQPQHF. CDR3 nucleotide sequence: TGCAGTGCTAGAGGGGGGGGAGGGACCCTCGGCAATCAGCCCCAGCATTTT.

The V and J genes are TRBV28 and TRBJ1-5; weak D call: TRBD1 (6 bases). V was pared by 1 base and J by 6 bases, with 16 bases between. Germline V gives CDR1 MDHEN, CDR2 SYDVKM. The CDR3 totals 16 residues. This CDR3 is CASSLSGTPEGQPQHF. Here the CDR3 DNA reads TGTGCCAGCAGTTTATCCGGGACACCAGAGGGTCAGCCCCAGCATTTT.

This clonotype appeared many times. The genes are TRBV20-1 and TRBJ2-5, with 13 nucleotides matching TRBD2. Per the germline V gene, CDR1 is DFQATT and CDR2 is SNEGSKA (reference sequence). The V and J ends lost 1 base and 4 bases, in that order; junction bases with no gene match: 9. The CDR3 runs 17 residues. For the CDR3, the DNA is TGCAGTGCTAGAGTTGTCGGACTAGCGGGGGCGGGAGAGACCCAGTACTTC. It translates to CSARVVGLAGAGETQYF.

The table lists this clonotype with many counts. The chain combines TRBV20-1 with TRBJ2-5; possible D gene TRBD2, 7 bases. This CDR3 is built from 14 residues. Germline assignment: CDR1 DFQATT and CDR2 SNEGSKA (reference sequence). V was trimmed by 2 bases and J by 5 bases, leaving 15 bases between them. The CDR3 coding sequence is TGCAGTGCTAGATCGGGGGGCGAGGGGGAGACCCAGTACTTC. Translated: CSARSGGEGETQYF.

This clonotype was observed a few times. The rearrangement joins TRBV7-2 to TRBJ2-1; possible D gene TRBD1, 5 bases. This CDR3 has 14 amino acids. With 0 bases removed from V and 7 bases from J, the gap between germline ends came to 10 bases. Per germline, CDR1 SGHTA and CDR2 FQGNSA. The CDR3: CASSLAGLSNEQFF. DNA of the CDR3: TGTGCCAGCAGCTTAGCGGGGCTTAGTAATGAGCAGTTCTTC.

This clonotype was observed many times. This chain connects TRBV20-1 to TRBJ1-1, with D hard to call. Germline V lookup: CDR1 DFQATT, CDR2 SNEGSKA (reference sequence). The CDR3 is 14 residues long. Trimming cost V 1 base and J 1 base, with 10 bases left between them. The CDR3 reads CSARGAGPNTEAFF. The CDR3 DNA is TGCAGTGCTAGAGGGGCAGGTCCGAACACTGAAGCTTTCTTT.

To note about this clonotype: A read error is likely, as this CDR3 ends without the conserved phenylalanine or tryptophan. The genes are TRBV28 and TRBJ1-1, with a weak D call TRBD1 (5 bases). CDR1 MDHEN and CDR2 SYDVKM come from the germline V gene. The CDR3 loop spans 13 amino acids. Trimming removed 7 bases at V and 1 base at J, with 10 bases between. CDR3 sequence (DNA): TGTGCCAGCACCGGCGGGGGGAACACTGAAGCTTTCGTT. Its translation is CASTGGGNTEAFV.

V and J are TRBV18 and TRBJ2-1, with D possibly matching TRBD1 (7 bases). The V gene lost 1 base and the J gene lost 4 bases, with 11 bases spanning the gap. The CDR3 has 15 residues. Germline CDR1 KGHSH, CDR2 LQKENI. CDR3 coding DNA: TGTGCCAGCTCACCACGGTCAGGGGGGTACAATGAGCAGTTCTTC. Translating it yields CASSPRSGGYNEQFF.

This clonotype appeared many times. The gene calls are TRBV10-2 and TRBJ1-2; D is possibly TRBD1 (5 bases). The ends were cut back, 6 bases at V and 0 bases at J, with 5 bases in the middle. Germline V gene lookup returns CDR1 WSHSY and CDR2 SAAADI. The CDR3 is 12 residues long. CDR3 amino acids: CASRDTNYGYTF. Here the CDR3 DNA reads TGCGCCAGCAGGGACACTAACTATGGCTACACCTTC.

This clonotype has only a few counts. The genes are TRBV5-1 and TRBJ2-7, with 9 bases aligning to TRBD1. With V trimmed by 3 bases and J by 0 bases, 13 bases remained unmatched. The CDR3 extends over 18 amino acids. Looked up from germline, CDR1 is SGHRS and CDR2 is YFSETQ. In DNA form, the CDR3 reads TGCGCCAGCAGCTACTTCGTCCCCGGGACAGGGAGCTCCTACGAGCAGTACTTC. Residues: CASSYFVPGTGSSYEQYF.

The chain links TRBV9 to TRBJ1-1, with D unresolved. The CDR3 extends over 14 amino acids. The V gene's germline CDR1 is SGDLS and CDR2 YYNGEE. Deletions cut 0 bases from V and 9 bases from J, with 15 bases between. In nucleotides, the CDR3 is TGTGCCAGCAGCGTAGGGTCGCGGAGTCTTCAAGCTTTCTTT. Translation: CASSVGSRSLQAFF. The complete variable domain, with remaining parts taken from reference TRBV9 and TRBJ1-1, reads DSGVTQTPKHLITATGQRVTLRCSPRSGDLSVYWYQQSLDQGLQFLIQYYNGEERAKGNILERFSAQQFPDLHSELNLSSLELGDSALYFCASSVGSRSLQAFFGQGTRLTVV.

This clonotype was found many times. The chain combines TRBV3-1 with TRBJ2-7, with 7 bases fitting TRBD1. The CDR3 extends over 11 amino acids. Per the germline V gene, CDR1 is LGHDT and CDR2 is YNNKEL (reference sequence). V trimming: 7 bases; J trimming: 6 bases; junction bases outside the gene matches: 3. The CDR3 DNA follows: TGTGCCAGCACCTCAGGGGGCGAGCAGTACTTC. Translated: CASTSGGEQYF.

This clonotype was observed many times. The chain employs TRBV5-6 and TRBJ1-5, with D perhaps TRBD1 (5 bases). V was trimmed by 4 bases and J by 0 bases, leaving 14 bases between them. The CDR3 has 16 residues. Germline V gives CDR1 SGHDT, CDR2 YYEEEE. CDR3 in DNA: TGTGCCAGCAGCCGTACAGGAATTAATAGCAATCAGCCCCAGCATTTT. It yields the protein CASSRTGINSNQPQHF.

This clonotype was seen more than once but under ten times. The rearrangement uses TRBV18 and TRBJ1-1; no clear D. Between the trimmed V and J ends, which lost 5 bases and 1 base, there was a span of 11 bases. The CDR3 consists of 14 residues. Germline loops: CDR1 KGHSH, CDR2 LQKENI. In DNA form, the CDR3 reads TGTGCCAGCTCAACTCCGCGGGGGAACACTGAAGCTTTCTTT. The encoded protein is CASSTPRGNTEAFF.

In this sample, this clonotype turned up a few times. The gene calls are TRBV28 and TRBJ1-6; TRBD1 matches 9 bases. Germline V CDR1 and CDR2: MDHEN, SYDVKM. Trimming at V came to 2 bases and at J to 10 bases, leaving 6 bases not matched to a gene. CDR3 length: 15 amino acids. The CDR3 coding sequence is TGTGCCAGCAGTTTACGGGACAGGGTAACCTCACCCCTCCACTTT. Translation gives CASSLRDRVTSPLHF.

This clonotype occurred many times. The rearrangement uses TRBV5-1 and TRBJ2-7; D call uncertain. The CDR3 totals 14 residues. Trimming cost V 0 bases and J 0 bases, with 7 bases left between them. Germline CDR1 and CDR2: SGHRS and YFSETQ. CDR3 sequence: CASSLASHSYEQYF. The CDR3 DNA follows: TGCGCCAGCAGCTTGGCCTCACACTCCTACGAGCAGTACTTC.

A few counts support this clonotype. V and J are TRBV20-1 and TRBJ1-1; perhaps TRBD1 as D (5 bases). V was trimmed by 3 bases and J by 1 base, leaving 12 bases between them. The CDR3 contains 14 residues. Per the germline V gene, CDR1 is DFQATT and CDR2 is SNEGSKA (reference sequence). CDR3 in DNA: TGCAGTGCTAGTGGGACGGCCTCGAACACTGAAGCTTTCTTT. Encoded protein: CSASGTASNTEAFF.

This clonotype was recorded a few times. The CDR3, as DNA: TGTGCCAGCAGTTACTCGACCTCGGGACAGGGTTTTGGAACCCAGTACTTC. This sequence encodes CASSYSTSGQGFGTQYF. This chain joins TRBV6-5 and TRBJ2-5; 9 bases line up with TRBD1. V lost 0 bases, J lost 8 bases, and 13 bases stayed unmatched. The CDR3 length is 17 residues. Germline CDR1 MNHEY, CDR2 SVGAGI.